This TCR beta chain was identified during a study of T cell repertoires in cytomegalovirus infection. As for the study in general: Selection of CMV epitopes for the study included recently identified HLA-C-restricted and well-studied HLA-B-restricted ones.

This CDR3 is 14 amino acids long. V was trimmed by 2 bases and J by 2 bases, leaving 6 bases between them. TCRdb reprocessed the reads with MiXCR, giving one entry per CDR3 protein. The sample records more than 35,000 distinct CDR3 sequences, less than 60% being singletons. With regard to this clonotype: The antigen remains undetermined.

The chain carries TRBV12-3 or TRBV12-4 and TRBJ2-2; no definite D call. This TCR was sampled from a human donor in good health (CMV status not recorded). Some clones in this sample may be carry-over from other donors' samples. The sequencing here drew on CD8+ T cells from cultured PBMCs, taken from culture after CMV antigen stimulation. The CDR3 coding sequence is TGTGCCAGCAGTTTACAGGTTAACACCGGGGAGCTGTTTTTT. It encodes CASSLQVNTGELFF.